Listed below are T cell receptor beta chains from one sample, sequenced in a study of CD8 T cells in ankylosing spondylitis. TCRdb passed the 5' RACE reads through MiXCR, listing each CDR3 protein once. The table has around 230,000 distinct CDR3 sequences, over 7% seen once. Sequencing used blood, either unsorted or a sorted T cell fraction (not recorded which). These receptors came from a female donor with ankylosing spondylitis or in good health (not recorded which). Each CDR3 is given with its conserved first and last residue. D genes are given only for firm matches. Clone size is shown for a subset of rows, as once, few, many or a class of expanded clone.

. many TRBJ2-1 TRBV4-3 CASSQDPQGSEQFF TGCGCCAGCAGCCAAGACCCCCAGGGAAGTGAGCAGTTCTTC
. many TRBJ2-7 TRBV15 CATSRAPGTFNEQYF TGTGCCACCAGCAGAGCCCCTGGGACTTTCAACGAGCAGTACTTC
TRBD2 many TRBJ2-3 TRBV6-5 CASSSVAGATDTQYF TGTGCCAGCAGTTCGGTAGCGGGGGCCACAGATACGCAGTATTTT
TRBD2 . TRBJ2-1 TRBV9 CASSRTSHSYNEQFF TGTGCCAGCAGTCGGACTAGTCATTCCTACAATGAGCAGTTCTTC
. many TRBJ2-3 TRBV25-1 CASSAQRVGGTDTQYF TGTGCCAGCAGTGCGCAGCGGGTCGGGGGCACAGATACGCAGTATTTT
. few TRBJ1-1 TRBV30 CAWDGLNTEAFF TGTGCCTGGGACGGTTTGAACACTGAAGCTTTCTTT
. . TRBJ1-4 TRBV5-4 CASSRDLAVAVEKPFF TGTGCCAGCAGTCGGGACCTAGCAGTGGCCGTTGAAAAACCGTTTTTT
TRBD2 many TRBJ2-5 TRBV3-1 CASSREGYQETQYF TGTGCCAGCAGCCGGGAGGGGTACCAAGAGACCCAGTACTTC
TRBD2 many TRBJ2-4 TRBV29-1 CSLREGGMAKNIQYF TGCAGCCTGAGGGAGGGCGGGATGGCCAAAAACATTCAGTACTTC
TRBD1 many TRBJ1-2 TRBV19 CAAGTGTNYGYTF TGTGCCGCTGGGACAGGTACTAACTATGGCTACACCTTC
. many TRBJ2-1 TRBV29-1 CSVERSSYNEQFF TGCAGCGTTGAGCGCTCCTCCTACAATGAGCAGTTCTTC
. many TRBJ2-7 TRBV24-1 CATIKTPSSYEQYF TGTGCCACCATAAAGACGCCGAGCTCCTACGAGCAGTACTTC
. few TRBJ2-6 TRBV20-1 CSAGGGQGYGANVLTF TGCAGTGCTGGTGGGGGGCAGGGGTATGGGGCCAACGTCCTGACTTTC
TRBD2 many TRBJ2-2 TRBV7-3 CASSYGTSNTGELFF TGTGCCAGCAGCTACGGGACTAGCAACACCGGGGAGCTGTTTTTT
. few TRBJ2-7 TRBV30 CAWSVRTASYEQYF TGTGCCTGGAGTGTACGGACGGCTTCCTACGAGCAGTACTTC
. many TRBJ2-1 TRBV7-6 CASSLSVGPWGNEQFF TGTGCCAGCAGCTTATCTGTGGGGCCTTGGGGCAATGAGCAGTTCTTC
. many TRBJ2-3 TRBV5-1 CASTQTLTDTQYF TGCGCCAGCACCCAGACACTAACCGATACGCAGTATTTT
. many TRBJ2-1 TRBV12-3/TRBV12-4 CASSFSQGRYNEQFF TGTGCCAGCAGTTTTTCCCAGGGGAGGTACAATGAGCAGTTCTTC
. few TRBJ1-3 TRBV30 CAWSKGGGNTIYF TGTGCCTGGAGTAAGGGAGGTGGAAACACCATATATTTT
. few TRBJ1-5 TRBV3-1 CASSQDAGFGRPQHF TGTGCCAGCAGCCAAGATGCAGGGTTCGGTCGGCCCCAGCATTTT
TRBD2 many TRBJ2-1 TRBV6-2/TRBV6-3 CASRQRGLADMNEQFF TGTGCCAGCAGACAAAGGGGACTAGCGGATATGAATGAGCAGTTCTTC
TRBD1 . TRBJ2-7 TRBV20-1 CSAESYRGEGEQYF TGCAGTGCAGAAAGCTACAGGGGCGAAGGCGAGCAGTACTTC
. many TRBJ1-1 TRBV27 CASGRITEAFF TGTGCCAGCGGGAGGATCACTGAAGCTTTCTTT
TRBD2 many TRBJ2-1 TRBV30 CAWSASGAGVGYNEQFF TGTGCCTGGAGTGCTAGCGGGGCGGGAGTTGGATACAATGAGCAGTTCTTC
. many TRBJ1-1 TRBV12-3/TRBV12-4 CASTFGQPGTEAFF TGTGCCAGCACCTTCGGGCAGCCTGGGACTGAAGCTTTCTTT
. many TRBJ2-5 TRBV12-3/TRBV12-4 CASSLLESRETQYF TGTGCCAGCAGTTTACTAGAGTCCCGGGAGACCCAGTACTTC
. many TRBJ1-4 TRBV7-2 CASSLSGRLGEKLFF TGTGCCAGCAGCTTATCCGGGAGGTTAGGGGAAAAACTGTTTTTT
. . TRBJ2-1 TRBV7-8 CASSPSVPYNEQFF TGTGCCAGCAGCCCATCGGTGCCCTACAATGAGCAGTTCTTC
TRBD1 many TRBJ2-7 TRBV6-6 CASSYLGQYEQYF TGTGCCAGCAGTTATCTGGGACAGTACGAGCAGTACTTC
. many TRBJ2-7 TRBV28 CATRSPAYEQYF TGTGCCACCCGGTCCCCCGCCTACGAGCAGTACTTC
. few TRBJ2-7 TRBV19 CASSIGYHSSYEQYF TGTGCCAGTAGTATTGGATACCACAGCTCCTACGAGCAGTACTTC
. . TRBJ2-1 TRBV7-7 CASSSRMGREGNEQFF TGTGCCAGCAGCTCCCGAATGGGGCGCGAGGGCAATGAGCAGTTCTTC
. many TRBJ2-2 TRBV7-9 CASTKGAVRGTGELFF TGTGCCAGCACCAAAGGGGCGGTACGCGGCACCGGGGAGCTGTTTTTT
. many TRBJ2-1 TRBV10-3 CAISEPLGIYNEQFF TGTGCCATCAGTGAGCCCCTGGGGATCTACAATGAGCAGTTCTTC
. many TRBJ1-5 TRBV4-3 CASSQASDQPQHF TGCGCCAGCAGCCAAGCTTCGGATCAGCCCCAGCATTTT
. many TRBJ2-7 TRBV10-3 CATLSGQNPEQYF TGTGCCACACTCTCGGGACAAAACCCCGAGCAGTACTTC
TRBD2 many TRBJ2-1 TRBV12-3/TRBV12-4 CASRRGLAVYEQFF TGTGCCAGCAGACGGGGACTAGCGGTCTATGAGCAGTTCTTC
TRBD2 many TRBJ2-4 TRBV20-1 CSAELAGGPQNIQYF TGCAGTGCTGAACTAGCGGGAGGGCCCCAAAACATTCAGTACTTC
. many TRBJ2-5 TRBV20-1 CSASIHDFQETQYF TGCAGTGCTAGTATTCACGACTTCCAAGAGACCCAGTACTTC
. many TRBJ1-2 TRBV29-1 CSAVQGKENYGYTF TGCAGCGCCGTACAGGGAAAGGAAAACTATGGCTACACCTTC
. many TRBJ2-7 TRBV11-2 CASSRGPYEQYF TGTGCCAGCAGCCGGGGGCCCTACGAGCAGTACTTC
TRBD2 . TRBJ2-1 TRBV7-2 CASTPTASGSYNEQFF TGTGCCAGCACCCCGACCGCTAGCGGTTCCTACAATGAGCAGTTCTTC
. many TRBJ2-3 TRBV7-7 CASSLGEYVTDTQYF TGTGCTAGCAGCTTAGGGGAGTACGTGACAGATACGCAGTATTTT
. many TRBJ2-7 TRBV12-3/TRBV12-4 CASRADGGRREQYF TGTGCCAGCAGGGCGGACGGCGGGCGTAGGGAGCAGTACTTC
. many TRBJ1-5 TRBV20-1 CSARGGGPWSNQPQHF TGCAGTGCTAGAGGGGGGGGGCCTTGGAGCAATCAGCCCCAGCATTTT
. few TRBJ1-6 TRBV7-2 CASAGSPISPLHF TGTGCCAGTGCCGGCAGCCCCATTTCACCCCTCCACTTT
. . TRBJ2-1 TRBV18 CASSLDYNEQFF TGTGCCAGCTCCCTCGACTACAATGAGCAGTTCTTC
. . TRBJ1-5 TRBV5-6 CASSLSQGWYNQPQHF TGTGCCAGCAGCTTGTCCCAGGGTTGGTATAATCAGCCCCAGCATTTT
TRBD1 many TRBJ1-6 TRBV6-1 CASRGDRRISPLHF TGTGCCAGCAGGGGGGACAGGAGGATCTCACCCCTCCACTTT
. many TRBJ1-1 TRBV5-1 CASSLRPQLNTEAFF TGCGCCAGCAGCTTGCGACCCCAATTGAACACTGAAGCTTTCTTT
. few TRBJ2-1 TRBV7-2 CASSLDASIDNEQFF TGTGCCAGCAGCTTAGACGCTAGTATCGACAATGAGCAGTTCTTC
. many TRBJ2-4 TRBV14 CASSQRGQGAKNIQYF TGTGCCAGCAGCCAACGGGGGCAAGGAGCCAAAAACATTCAGTACTTC
TRBD2 few TRBJ2-7 TRBV10-1 CASSETGLNDEQYF TGCGCCAGCAGTGAGACGGGACTAAACGACGAGCAGTACTTC
TRBD2 . TRBJ2-3 TRBV20-1 CCARDAGAGGTDTQYF TGCTGTGCTAGAGATGCTGGGGCGGGAGGCACAGATACGCAGTATTTT
. . TRBJ1-2 TRBV6-6 CASSYSGTRDGYTF TGTGCCAGCAGTTACTCGGGCACCCGGGATGGCTACACCTTC
. many TRBJ1-2 TRBV12-3/TRBV12-4 CASSLETYGYTF TGTGCCAGCAGTTTAGAGACGTATGGCTACACCTTC
TRBD1 many TRBJ1-4 TRBV9 CASSDRTGKDEKLFF TGTGCCAGCAGCGACAGGACAGGGAAGGATGAAAAACTGTTTTTT